These 23 T cell receptor beta chains were sequenced from one sample in a study of blood T cell repertoires in COVID-19 (dated by TCRdb to 2019 to 2021). Library prep was done by the immunoSEQ multiplex PCR assay. Not all clones reach the TCRdb copy of this immuneACCESS table, which keeps in-frame sequences only. Checked studies attribute under half of the gap to unresolved V genes and leave the rest unexplained. The sample table lists fewer than 400,000 clones, 92% of them with a count of one. About 18% of the sample is in the top ten clones. Material for sequencing was PBMCs or T cells enriched from blood (not recorded which). The receptor set was obtained from a woman aged 30 to 39 who had recovered from COVID-19.

The chain combines TRBV6-6 with TRBJ2-2, with 14 positions matching TRBD2. The CDR3 covers 15 residues. The V segment lost 6 bases and the J segment 7 bases; nucleotides outside the gene matches: 4. Germline CDR1 MNHNY, CDR2 SVGAGI (reference sequence). CDR3 loop: CASRGLAGAGGELFF. For the CDR3, the DNA is TGTGCCAGCAGGGGACTAGCGGGAGCGGGCGGGGAGCTGTTTTTT.

This chain links TRBV3-1 (or the pseudogene TRBV3-2) with TRBJ1-1; 8 nucleotides match TRBD1. CDR3 size: 13 residues. Germline V gene data show CDR1 as LGHDT and CDR2 as YNNKEL (reference sequence). After removal of 8 bases from V and 7 bases from J, the junction contained 9 bases not matched to a gene. The CDR3 nucleotides read TGTGCCAGCTATAATCAGGGGGCAAATGAAGCTTTCTTT. Translating it yields CASYNQGANEAFF.

The chain links TRBV28 to TRBJ1-2; 7 bases fit TRBD1. Germline loops: CDR1 MDHEN, CDR2 SYDVKM. This CDR3 region has 15 residues. With 2 bases clipped from V and 3 bases from J, the junction kept 6 bases outside the gene matches. CDR3 sequence: CASSLGGGGYYGYTF. Here the CDR3 DNA reads TGTGCCAGCAGTTTAGGAGGGGGCGGATACTATGGCTACACCTTC.

This rearrangement joins TRBV28 to TRBJ1-2; D is ambiguous. V lost 6 bases, J lost 9 bases, and 20 bases lay in between. The CDR3 totals 14 residues. Germline V gene sequence: CDR1 MDHEN, CDR2 SYDVKM. This CDR3 is CASRPMAGPLRYTF. The DNA of the CDR3 is TGTGCCAGCAGACCCATGGCAGGTCCGCTTCGCTACACCTTC.

This clone occurred once. The chain carries TRBV28 and TRBJ2-2; 7 positions match TRBD1. The CDR3 is 15 amino acids. Germline V gene data show CDR1 as MDHEN and CDR2 as SYDVKM. V gave up 6 bases and J gave up 1 base; unmatched junction bases: 5. Here the CDR3 reads CASSPGQLNTGELFF. The DNA for the CDR3 is TGTGCCAGCAGCCCGGGACAGCTGAACACCGGGGAGCTGTTTTTT.

The genes are TRBV11-2 and TRBJ2-3, with 7 bases matching TRBD2. The junction had 16 bases not matched to a gene; V was cut back by 5 bases and J by 8 bases. Looked up from germline, CDR1 is SGHAT and CDR2 is FQNNGV. This CDR3 region has 16 residues. The CDR3 region has the DNA TGTGCCAGCAGCCCTCTTAGCGGGTCCCAGCTCGGTACGCAGTATTTT. Protein product: CASSPLSGSQLGTQYF.

The J gene is TRBJ1-3, the V gene TRBV6-5; no definite D call. Trimming stripped 6 bases from V and 0 bases from J, with 12 bases between. The CDR3 covers 15 residues. Germline-derived CDR1 and CDR2 are MNHEY and SVGAGI. The CDR3 DNA follows: TGTGCCAGCAGCTTATACGAACTCTCTGGAAACACCATATATTTT. Residues: CASSLYELSGNTIYF.

The gene calls are TRBV27 and TRBJ2-7, with a tentative D call TRBD2 (6 bases). The V gene lost 3 bases and the J gene lost 3 bases, with 9 bases spanning the gap. The V gene's germline CDR1 is MNHEY and CDR2 SMNVEV (reference sequence). The CDR3 has 13 amino acids. The CDR3 is CASSLRGYYEQYF. For the CDR3, the DNA is TGTGCCAGCAGTTTGCGGGGTTACTACGAGCAGTACTTC.

V and J are TRBV16 and TRBJ2-6; D gene unclear. V was cut by 3 bases and J by 0 bases, with 9 bases left in between. Germline CDR1 KGHSY, CDR2 FQNENV. CDR3 length: 16 amino acids. The CDR3 DNA reads as TGTGCCAGCAGCCATTCGTCCTACTCTGGGGCCAACGTCCTGACTTTC. Protein product: CASSHSSYSGANVLTF.

The V gene is TRBV5-1, the J gene TRBJ2-2, with D tentatively TRBD1 (5 bases). Trimming took 0 bases from V and 5 from J, leaving 14 bases between them. The CDR3 consists of 16 residues. Germline values: CDR1 SGHRS, CDR2 YFSETQ. The CDR3 here is CASSLAPGYGTGELFF. The CDR3 DNA sequence: TGCGCCAGCAGCTTGGCTCCAGGGTATGGAACCGGGGAGCTGTTTTTT.

This chain connects TRBV11-3 to TRBJ1-3, with D perhaps TRBD1 (5 bases). Germline CDR1 SGHNT, CDR2 YENEEA. The CDR3 is 15 amino acids. The V and J ends lost 1 base and 4 bases respectively, with 11 bases between them. The CDR3 nucleotides read TGTGCCAGCAGCTTAGGAGCGGGGGTCGGAAACACCATATATTTT. Protein: CASSLGAGVGNTIYF.

V is TRBV7-9 and J is TRBJ1-1; 8 nucleotides line up with TRBD1. The CDR3 spans 14 residues. Per germline, CDR1 SEHNR and CDR2 FQNEAQ (reference sequence). The ends lost 11 bases at V and 1 base at J; junction bases unmatched: 9. The CDR3: CAGKDGTGNTEAFF. The DNA of the CDR3 is TGTGCCGGAAAAGACGGGACAGGGAACACTGAAGCTTTCTTT.

V is TRBV5-1 and J is TRBJ2-5, with TRBD1 as a possible D gene (5 bases). The V gene lost 5 bases and the J gene lost 5 bases, with 13 bases spanning the gap. The CDR3 is made up of 13 amino acids. Germline lookup yields CDR1 SGHRS and CDR2 YFSETQ. CDR3 nucleotides: TGCGCCAGCAGGCTAAGGGGTAGCGAGACCCAGTACTTC. Its protein is CASRLRGSETQYF. Supplemented by reference TRBV5-1 and TRBJ2-5, the full variable domain reads KAGVTQTPRYLIKTRGQQVTLSCSPISGHRSVSWYQQTPGQGLQFLFEYFSETQRNKGNFPGRFSGRQFSNSRSEMNVSTLELGDSALYLCASRLRGSETQYFGPGTRLLVL.

CDR3 residues: CASGDSPTEAFF. Written as DNA, the CDR3 is TGTGCCAGTGGGGACAGCCCCACTGAAGCTTTCTTT. The chain carries TRBV19 and TRBJ1-1; 7 nucleotides agree with TRBD1. The V and J ends lost 8 bases and 4 bases, in that order; junction bases with no gene match: 4. The CDR3 totals 12 residues. Germline CDR1 is LNHDA and CDR2 is SQIVND (reference sequence).

This sequence joins TRBV6-2 or TRBV6-3 and TRBJ2-2; 8 nucleotides align to TRBD1. This CDR3 contains 15 residues. Germline CDR1 reads MNHEY; CDR2 reads SVGEGT. Trimming took 5 bases from V and 8 from J; bases not matched to a gene: 10. The CDR3 bases are TGTGCCAGCAGTCCGCACAGGGGGGAAAAGGGGGAGCTGTTTTTT. Translated, it gives CASSPHRGEKGELFF.

The chain joins TRBV30 to TRBJ2-2, with a possible D match to TRBD1 (6 bases). V was trimmed by 2 bases and J by 6 bases, leaving 7 bases between them. Germline assignment: CDR1 GTSNPN and CDR2 SVGIG (reference sequence). The CDR3 extends over 12 amino acids. The CDR3 reads CAWSRGSGELFF. The DNA for the CDR3 is TGTGCCTGGAGTAGGGGGTCCGGGGAGCTGTTTTTT.

This rearrangement joins TRBV4-3 to TRBJ1-2; 7 nucleotides match TRBD1. The V segment lost 0 bases and the J segment 8 bases; nucleotides outside the gene matches: 9. CDR3 length: 15 residues. CDR1 is LGHNA and CDR2 is YSLEER in the germline V gene. CDR3 region: CASSQDRTGGEGYTF. For the CDR3, the DNA is TGCGCCAGCAGCCAAGATCGGACAGGAGGGGAAGGCTACACCTTC.

The rearrangement joins TRBV5-4 to TRBJ2-1, with D possibly TRBD2 on 6 matching bases. Germline values: CDR1 SGHNT, CDR2 YYREEE (reference sequence). Between the trimmed V and J ends, which lost 4 bases and 3 bases, there was a span of 20 bases. CDR3 length: 17 residues. The CDR3 spells CASSPPTPKDYYNEQFF. In DNA, the CDR3 is TGTGCCAGCAGCCCCCCGACCCCCAAGGACTACTACAATGAGCAGTTCTTC.

The chain has TRBV28 and TRBJ2-5, with 7 bases aligning to TRBD2. V shed 4 bases, J shed 5 bases, and the junction held 10 bases outside the gene matches. The CDR3 has 15 residues. Germline V gene data show CDR1 as MDHEN and CDR2 as SYDVKM. The CDR3 reads CASSSTGAGEETQYF. CDR3 nucleotides: TGTGCCAGCAGTTCCACCGGGGCGGGAGAGGAGACCCAGTACTTC.

The chain couples TRBV29-1 to TRBJ1-1; 8 positions agree with TRBD1. From germline, CDR1 is SQVTM and CDR2 ANQGSEA. V was pared by 7 bases and J by 0 bases, with 4 bases of the junction left unmatched. The CDR3 has 13 amino acids. The CDR3 bases are TGCAGCGCAGGACAGGGAATGAACACTGAAGCTTTCTTT. Its protein product is CSAGQGMNTEAFF. Together with reference TRBV29-1 and TRBJ1-1, the CDR3 gives the full variable domain: SAVISQKPSRDICQRGTSLTIQCQVDSQVTMMFWYRQQPGQSLTLIATANQGSEATYESGFVIDKFPISRPNLTFSTLTVSNMSPEDSSIYLCSAGQGMNTEAFFGQGTRLTVV.

The V and J genes are TRBV11-2 and TRBJ1-1; 9 bases are shared with TRBD1. The CDR3 covers 13 residues. The germline V gene has CDR1 SGHAT and CDR2 FQNNGV. V was pared by 5 bases and J by 10 bases, with 8 bases of the junction left unmatched. CDR3 nucleotide sequence: TGTGCCAGCAGCGTGGGACAGGGCGGGCGAGCTTTCTTT. It specifies CASSVGQGGRAFF.

This chain uses TRBV7-2 with TRBJ2-3; tentatively, D is TRBD2 (5 bases). The CDR3 spans 14 residues. The ends were cut back, 5 bases at V and 2 bases at J, with 11 bases in the middle. The germline V gene has CDR1 SGHTA and CDR2 FQGNSA. The CDR3 DNA follows: TGTGCCAGCAGCCCAGGACTTATCACAGATACGCAGTATTTT. Translation gives CASSPGLITDTQYF.

The chain combines TRBV7-2 with TRBJ2-3; no definite D call. Germline V gene sequence: CDR1 SGHTA, CDR2 FQGNSA. The length of the CDR3 is 14 residues. Trimming left V 5 bases short and J 2 bases short, with 11 bases between. The CDR3 DNA reads TGTGCCAGCAGCCCTCGAAGAGCCACAGATACGCAGTATTTT. This gives the protein CASSPRRATDTQYF.